The present entry profiles one T cell receptor beta chain with its context. The ends were cut back, 5 bases at V and 5 bases at J, with 19 bases in the middle. CDR3 length: 15 residues. Looked up from germline, CDR1 is SGDLS and CDR2 is YYNGEE. The sample belongs to a study of blood T cell repertoires in COVID-19. Some clones are missing from TCRdb's copy, which holds only in-frame ones; the method was immunoSEQ multiplex PCR. This table holds 99,000 or so clones, 75% to 90% found once. The chain couples TRBV9 to TRBJ2-5; TRBD1 might be the D (6 bases). This receptor was identified in a man aged 45 to 65 with acute or convalescent COVID-19. The sample was peripheral blood. In DNA, the CDR3 is TGTGCCAGCAGTCTTGGGCAGGGGAGACAGGAGACCCAGTACTTC. Protein sequence: CASSLGQGRQETQYF.